This TCR beta chain was obtained from a study of early stage breast cancer tumors. The table came from immunoSEQ multiplex PCR; TCRdb's copy has only in-frame clones and leaves some out. The table shows approximately 20,000 clones, with around four fifths occurring only once. This clone occurred once. What it binds is unknown. Looked up from germline, CDR1 is ENHRY and CDR2 is SYGVKD. The CDR3 sequence is 12 residues long. J was trimmed by 5 bases and V by 6 bases; bases with no gene match: 2. Study-wide findings and caveats: Compared with adjacent normal breast tissue, tumors showed roughly 2.5-fold greater T cell density and higher clonality. Enriched TCRB sequences shared across patients were mostly commonly generated sequences.

The sample comprised blood. This receptor was obtained from a person aged 70 to 85 with breast cancer. This sequence joins TRBV10-3 and TRBJ2-5; 8 nucleotides agree with TRBD1. CDR3 sequence (DNA): TGTGCCATCAGGGGACAGGCGGAGACCCAGTACTTC. Residues: CAIRGQAETQYF.